A selection of T cell receptor beta chains follows, all from one sample in a study of shared clonotypes between healthy human individuals. Profiling relied on immunoSEQ multiplex PCR, and the TCRdb table lists in-frame clones only, not all of them. The sample carries 560,000 or so clones, about 95% recorded once. Sequencing was done on a sample of naive CD8+ T cells sorted from blood. Receptors were obtained from a woman younger than 45 in good health. Each CDR3 is given with its conserved first and last residue. D genes are given only for firm matches. The listing skips clone size in some rows; elsewhere it reads once, few, many or a size class.

clone size: -; D gene: -; J gene: TRBJ2-7; V gene: TRBV15; CDR3 DNA: TGTGCCACCAGCAGAGATCCCCTTATGGCTGTTCCTTACGAGCAGTACTTC; CDR3 protein: CATSRDPLMAVPYEQYF
clone size: -; D gene: TRBD1; J gene: TRBJ1-1; V gene: TRBV5-1; CDR3 DNA: TGCGCCAGCAGCTTGCGGGGACAGGGGTCGACGGGTACTGAAGCTTTCTTT; CDR3 protein: CASSLRGQGSTGTEAFF
clone size: -; D gene: -; J gene: TRBJ2-7; V gene: TRBV19; CDR3 DNA: TGTGCCAGTAGTATGTATCACTCCTACGAGCAGTACTTC; CDR3 protein: CASSMYHSYEQYF
clone size: -; D gene: -; J gene: TRBJ2-5; V gene: TRBV19; CDR3 DNA: TGTGCCAGTAGTATCATCACTCAAGAGACCCAGTACTTC; CDR3 protein: CASSIITQETQYF
clone size: -; D gene: -; J gene: TRBJ1-2; V gene: TRBV30; CDR3 DNA: TGTGCCTGGAGTGTAGACACCCTGGGAGGCTACACCTTC; CDR3 protein: CAWSVDTLGGYTF
clone size: -; D gene: TRBD2; J gene: TRBJ2-7; V gene: TRBV28; CDR3 DNA: TGTGCCAGCAGTTTTGCGGGAGGCTACGAGCAGTACTTC; CDR3 protein: CASSFAGGYEQYF
clone size: once; D gene: -; J gene: TRBJ2-5; V gene: TRBV7-8; CDR3 DNA: TGTGCCAGCAGCTTGACAGGGAGGCGGGAGACCCAGTACTTC; CDR3 protein: CASSLTGRRETQYF
clone size: -; D gene: -; J gene: TRBJ2-7; V gene: TRBV6-5; CDR3 DNA: TGTGCCAGCAGTCAAGGGGGGGGCTACGAGCAGTACTTC; CDR3 protein: CASSQGGGYEQYF
clone size: -; D gene: -; J gene: TRBJ2-5; V gene: TRBV19; CDR3 DNA: TGTGCCAGTAGTCCCGGGACAATTGGGGAAGAGACCCAGTACTTC; CDR3 protein: CASSPGTIGEETQYF
clone size: -; D gene: -; J gene: TRBJ2-1; V gene: TRBV6-5; CDR3 DNA: TGTGCCAGCACCTCGTGGGGGGTGGGAATCAATGAGCAGTTCTTC; CDR3 protein: CASTSWGVGINEQFF
clone size: -; D gene: TRBD2; J gene: TRBJ2-7; V gene: TRBV29-1; CDR3 DNA: TGCAGCGTTGAAGCCCCCGGGACTAGCGGTGGTGTGTACGAGCAGTACTTC; CDR3 protein: CSVEAPGTSGGVYEQYF
clone size: -; D gene: -; J gene: TRBJ2-7; V gene: TRBV28; CDR3 DNA: TGTGCCAGCAGTCCCCCCCTGGAGATCTCCTACGAGCAGTACTTC; CDR3 protein: CASSPPLEISYEQYF
clone size: -; D gene: -; J gene: TRBJ2-2; V gene: TRBV11-2; CDR3 DNA: TGTGCCAGCAGCTTTGTGACTACCTCCGGGGAGCTGTTTTTT; CDR3 protein: CASSFVTTSGELFF
clone size: -; D gene: TRBD2; J gene: TRBJ2-7; V gene: TRBV7-9; CDR3 DNA: TGTGCCAGCAGCGGCGGGAGTCTCTACGAGCAGTACTTC; CDR3 protein: CASSGGSLYEQYF
clone size: -; D gene: TRBD2; J gene: TRBJ2-7; V gene: TRBV7-9; CDR3 DNA: TGTGCCAGCAGCTTAGGTGGTAGCGGGAGCTACGAGCAGTACTTC; CDR3 protein: CASSLGGSGSYEQYF
clone size: -; D gene: -; J gene: TRBJ2-7; V gene: TRBV6-1; CDR3 DNA: TGTGCCAGCGGGGGCGGGCTCCCACCCTACGAGCAGTACTTC; CDR3 protein: CASGGGLPPYEQYF
clone size: -; D gene: -; J gene: TRBJ2-1; V gene: TRBV14; CDR3 DNA: TGTGCCAGCAGCCAAGTTATGGCAGATCTTCCCTACAATGAGCAGTTCTTC; CDR3 protein: CASSQVMADLPYNEQFF
clone size: -; D gene: -; J gene: TRBJ1-2; V gene: TRBV13; CDR3 DNA: TGTGCCAGCAGCTCCGATATAGCATTGGGCGACGGCTACACCTTC; CDR3 protein: CASSSDIALGDGYTF
clone size: -; D gene: -; J gene: TRBJ1-1; V gene: TRBV19; CDR3 DNA: TGTGCCAGTACCAGAGGCACTGAAGCTTTCTTT; CDR3 protein: CASTRGTEAFF
clone size: -; D gene: TRBD1; J gene: TRBJ1-1; V gene: TRBV11-3; CDR3 DNA: TGTGCCAGCAGCTTAGCCGGGACAGTCCCAGCTTTCTTT; CDR3 protein: CASSLAGTVPAFF
clone size: -; D gene: -; J gene: TRBJ2-1; V gene: TRBV5-4; CDR3 DNA: TGTGCCAGCAGCCACACCCCAGAGAATGAGCAGTTCTTC; CDR3 protein: CASSHTPENEQFF
clone size: -; D gene: -; J gene: TRBJ2-7; V gene: TRBV5-6; CDR3 DNA: TGTGCCAGCAGCTTCTGGGAGGGGGGACTATCCTACGAGCAGTACTTC; CDR3 protein: CASSFWEGGLSYEQYF
clone size: -; D gene: -; J gene: TRBJ2-5; V gene: TRBV28; CDR3 DNA: TGTGCCAGCAATGGGGGTCTAGAGACCCAGTACTTC; CDR3 protein: CASNGGLETQYF
clone size: -; D gene: TRBD2; J gene: TRBJ2-2; V gene: TRBV10-2; CDR3 DNA: TGCGCCAGCAGTGATGCGGGAGCGAGTACCGGGGAGCTGTTTTTT; CDR3 protein: CASSDAGASTGELFF
clone size: -; D gene: TRBD2; J gene: TRBJ2-7; V gene: TRBV28; CDR3 DNA: TGTGCCAGCAGTTTACCGGGACTAGCGGGAGGCCGCGGATACGAGCAGTACTTC; CDR3 protein: CASSLPGLAGGRGYEQYF
clone size: -; D gene: -; J gene: TRBJ1-1; V gene: TRBV7-9; CDR3 DNA: TGTGCCACGGACAGCCCGGTGGGCACTGAAGCTTTCTTT; CDR3 protein: CATDSPVGTEAFF
clone size: -; D gene: TRBD1; J gene: TRBJ1-1; V gene: TRBV19; CDR3 DNA: TGTGCCAGTAAGTTCAGGGGGCAGAACACTGAAGCTTTCTTT; CDR3 protein: CASKFRGQNTEAFF
clone size: once; D gene: TRBD1; J gene: TRBJ1-5; V gene: TRBV4-1; CDR3 DNA: TGCGCCAGCAGCCAGGTACAGGGGCAGCCCCAGCATTTT; CDR3 protein: CASSQVQGQPQHF
clone size: -; D gene: -; J gene: TRBJ2-1; V gene: TRBV7-9; CDR3 DNA: TGTGCCAGCAGCTTAGGGGGAAGTGAGCAGTTCTTC; CDR3 protein: CASSLGGSEQFF
clone size: -; D gene: TRBD1; J gene: TRBJ2-7; V gene: TRBV2; CDR3 DNA: TGTGCCAGCAGGAAGGGACAGGCGGGCTTC; CDR3 protein: CASRKGQAGF
clone size: -; D gene: TRBD2; J gene: TRBJ2-7; V gene: TRBV6-4; CDR3 DNA: TGTGCCAGCAGTGCCGGGACTAGGTCTACCCACGAGCAGTACTTC; CDR3 protein: CASSAGTRSTHEQYF
clone size: -; D gene: TRBD2; J gene: TRBJ2-1; V gene: TRBV5-8; CDR3 DNA: TGTGCCAGCAGCGCGACTAGCGGGCTCACCAATGAGCAGTTCTTC; CDR3 protein: CASSATSGLTNEQFF
clone size: -; D gene: -; J gene: TRBJ1-1; V gene: TRBV4-1; CDR3 DNA: TGCGCCAGCAGCGTCCCCGGGACCCTCATAACTGAAGCTTTCTTT; CDR3 protein: CASSVPGTLITEAFF
clone size: -; D gene: -; J gene: TRBJ2-7; V gene: TRBV28; CDR3 DNA: TGTGCCAGCAGTTTCGGAAAAAGGGCCTCAGAGCAGTACTTC; CDR3 protein: CASSFGKRASEQYF
clone size: -; D gene: -; J gene: TRBJ1-4; V gene: TRBV27; CDR3 DNA: TGTGCCAGCAGTACGGTGACCGTTACCGAGAGCAGAAAGGAAAAACTGTTTTTT; CDR3 protein: CASSTVTVTESRKEKLFF
clone size: -; D gene: -; J gene: TRBJ2-3; V gene: TRBV6-1; CDR3 DNA: TGTGCCAGCAGTGGCTGGGACCGTGGGGAGGGCACAGATACGCAGTATTTT; CDR3 protein: CASSGWDRGEGTDTQYF
clone size: -; D gene: -; J gene: TRBJ2-7; V gene: TRBV9; CDR3 DNA: TGTGCCAGCAGCGTAGGGGGCGGCACCTACGAGCAGTACTTC; CDR3 protein: CASSVGGGTYEQYF
clone size: -; D gene: -; J gene: TRBJ1-2; V gene: TRBV27; CDR3 DNA: TGTGCCAGCAGTTTAAGTAGGGACTATGGCTACACCTTC; CDR3 protein: CASSLSRDYGYTF
clone size: -; D gene: TRBD2; J gene: TRBJ2-6; V gene: TRBV4-1; CDR3 DNA: TGCGCCAGCAGTCACGCCACCGGGACTAGCGGGCCTATCAGTGGGGCCAACGTCCTGACTTTC; CDR3 protein: CASSHATGTSGPISGANVLTF
clone size: once; D gene: -; J gene: TRBJ2-5; V gene: TRBV27; CDR3 DNA: TGTGCCAGCAGTTCCCGGGACTCGGAACAAGAGACCCAGTACTTC; CDR3 protein: CASSSRDSEQETQYF
clone size: few; D gene: TRBD1; J gene: TRBJ1-4; V gene: TRBV7-9; CDR3 DNA: TGTGCCAGCAGTCACCCCCCCCAGGGGGAGAATGAAAAACTGTTTTTT; CDR3 protein: CASSHPPQGENEKLFF
clone size: -; D gene: -; J gene: TRBJ1-1; V gene: TRBV5-8; CDR3 DNA: TGTGCCAGCAGCGCCGGTACCGGGGAAGCTTTCTTT; CDR3 protein: CASSAGTGEAFF